The present entry profiles one T cell receptor beta chain with its context. PCR involved 60 Vbeta and 13 Jbeta primers. Repertoires were generated with immunoSEQ multiplex PCR, while TCRdb's copy carries only in-frame clones and drops some. The sample lists around 200,000 clones; around 88% were seen once. This record comes from a study of cytomegalovirus exposure and HLA in healthy donors. Germline V gene lookup returns CDR1 SGHAT and CDR2 FQNNGV. The CDR3 has 14 amino acids. J gave up 1 base and V 6 bases, and 5 bases lay outside the gene matches. The sequencing input was PBMCs. The sequence was obtained from a woman aged 30 to 39 in good health and CMV-seronegative. The rearrangement uses TRBV11-2 and TRBJ2-5, with 7 bases lining up with TRBD2. DNA of the CDR3: TGTGCCAGCAGACCAGCGGGGAGCCAAGAGACCCAGTACTTC. It yields the protein CASRPAGSQETQYF.